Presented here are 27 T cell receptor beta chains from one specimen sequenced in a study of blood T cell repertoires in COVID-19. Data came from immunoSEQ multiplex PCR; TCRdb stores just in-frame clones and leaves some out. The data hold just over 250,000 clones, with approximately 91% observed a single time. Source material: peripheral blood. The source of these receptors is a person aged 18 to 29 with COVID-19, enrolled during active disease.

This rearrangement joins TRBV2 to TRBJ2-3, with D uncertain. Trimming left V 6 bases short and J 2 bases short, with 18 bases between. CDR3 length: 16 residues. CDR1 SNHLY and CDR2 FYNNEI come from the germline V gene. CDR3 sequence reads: CASRAFGAPDTDTQYF. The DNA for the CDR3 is TGTGCCAGCAGGGCTTTCGGAGCGCCAGACACAGATACGCAGTATTTT.

The CDR3: CASSILAGVIGELFF. CDR3 DNA sequence: TGTGCCAGCAGCATTCTAGCGGGAGTGATCGGGGAGCTGTTTTTT. The V and J genes are TRBV7-9 and TRBJ2-2; TRBD2 matches at 10 bases. The CDR3 runs to 15 residues. V lost 5 bases and J lost 7; bases outside the gene matches: 7. The germline CDR1 and CDR2 sequences are SEHNR and FQNEAQ (reference sequence). Drawing the rest from reference TRBV7-9 and TRBJ2-2, the complete variable domain is DTGVSQNPRHKITKRGQNVTFRCDPISEHNRLYWYRQTLGQGPEFLTYFQNEAQLEKSRLLSDRFSAERPKGSFSTLEIQRTEQGDSAMYLCASSILAGVIGELFFGEGSRLTVL.

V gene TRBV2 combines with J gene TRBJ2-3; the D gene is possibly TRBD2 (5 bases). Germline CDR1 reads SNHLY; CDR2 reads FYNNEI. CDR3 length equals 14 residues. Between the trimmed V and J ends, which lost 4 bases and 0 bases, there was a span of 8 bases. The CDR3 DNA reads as TGTGCCAGCAGTGTGGAGGCCAGCACAGATACGCAGTATTTT. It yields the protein CASSVEASTDTQYF.

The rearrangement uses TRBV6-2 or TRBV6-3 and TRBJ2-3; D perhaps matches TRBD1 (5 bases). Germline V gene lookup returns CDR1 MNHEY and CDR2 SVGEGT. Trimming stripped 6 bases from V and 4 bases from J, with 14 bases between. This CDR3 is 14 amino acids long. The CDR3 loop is CASSNLGVADTQYF. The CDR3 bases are TGTGCCAGCAGCAACTTAGGGGTCGCAGATACGCAGTATTTT.

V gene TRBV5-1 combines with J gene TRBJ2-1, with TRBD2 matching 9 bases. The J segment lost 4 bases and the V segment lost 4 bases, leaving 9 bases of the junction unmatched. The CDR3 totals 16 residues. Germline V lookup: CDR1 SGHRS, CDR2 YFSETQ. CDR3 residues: CASSLDTSGRYNEQFF. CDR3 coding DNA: TGCGCCAGCAGCCTAGATACTAGCGGGCGTTACAATGAGCAGTTCTTC.

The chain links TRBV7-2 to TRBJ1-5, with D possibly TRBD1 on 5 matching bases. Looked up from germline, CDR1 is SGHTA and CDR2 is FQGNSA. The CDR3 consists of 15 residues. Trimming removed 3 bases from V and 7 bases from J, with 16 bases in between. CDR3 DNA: TGTGCCAGCAGCTTGTTGGGAGGGGTAGGGCAGCCCCAGCATTTT. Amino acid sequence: CASSLLGGVGQPQHF.

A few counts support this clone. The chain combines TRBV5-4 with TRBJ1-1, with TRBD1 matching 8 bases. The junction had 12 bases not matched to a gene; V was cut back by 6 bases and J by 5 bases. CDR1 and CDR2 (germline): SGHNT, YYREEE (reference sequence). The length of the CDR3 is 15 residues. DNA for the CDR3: TGTGCCAGCACCCCAAGGGACAGGTCTGTTACTGAAGCTTTCTTT. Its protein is CASTPRDRSVTEAFF. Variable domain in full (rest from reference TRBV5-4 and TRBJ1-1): ETGVTQSPTHLIKTRGQQVTLRCSSQSGHNTVSWYQQALGQGPQFIFQYYREEENGRGNFPPRFSGLQFPNYSSELNVNALELDDSALYLCASTPRDRSVTEAFFGQGTRLTVV.

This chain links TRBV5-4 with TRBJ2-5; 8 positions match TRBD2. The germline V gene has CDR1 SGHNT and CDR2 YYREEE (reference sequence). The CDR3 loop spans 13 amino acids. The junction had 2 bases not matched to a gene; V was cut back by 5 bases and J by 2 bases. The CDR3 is CASRSGSQETQYF. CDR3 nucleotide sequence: TGTGCCAGCAGGAGCGGGAGTCAAGAGACCCAGTACTTC. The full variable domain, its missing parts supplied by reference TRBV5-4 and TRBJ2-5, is ETGVTQSPTHLIKTRGQQVTLRCSSQSGHNTVSWYQQALGQGPQFIFQYYREEENGRGNFPPRFSGLQFPNYSSELNVNALELDDSALYLCASRSGSQETQYFGPGTRLLVL.

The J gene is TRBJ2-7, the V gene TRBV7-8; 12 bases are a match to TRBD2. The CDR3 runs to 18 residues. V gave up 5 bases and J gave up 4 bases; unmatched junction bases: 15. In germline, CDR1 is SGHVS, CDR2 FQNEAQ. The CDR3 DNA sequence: TGTGCCAGCAGCCCTATACCTGGACTAGCGGGATCGGGTTACGAGCAGTACTTC. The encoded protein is CASSPIPGLAGSGYEQYF. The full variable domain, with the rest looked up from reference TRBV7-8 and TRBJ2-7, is GAGVSQSPRYKVAKRGQDVALRCDPISGHVSLFWYQQALGQGPEFLTYFQNEAQLDKSGLPSDRFFAERPEGSVSTLKIQRTQQEDSAVYLCASSPIPGLAGSGYEQYFGPGTRLTVT.

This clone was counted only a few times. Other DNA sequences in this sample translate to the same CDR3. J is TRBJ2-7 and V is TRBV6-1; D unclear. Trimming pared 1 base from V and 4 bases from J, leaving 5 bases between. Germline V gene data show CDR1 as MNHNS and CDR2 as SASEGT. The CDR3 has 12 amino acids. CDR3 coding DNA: TGTGCCAGCAGTGAAGTCGGTTACGAGCAGTACTTC. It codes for CASSEVGYEQYF.

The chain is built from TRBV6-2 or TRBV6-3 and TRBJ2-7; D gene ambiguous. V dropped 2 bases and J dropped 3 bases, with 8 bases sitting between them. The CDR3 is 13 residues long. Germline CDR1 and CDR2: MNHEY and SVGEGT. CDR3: CASSYRVIYEQYF. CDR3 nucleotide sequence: TGTGCCAGCAGTTACCGGGTTATCTACGAGCAGTACTTC.

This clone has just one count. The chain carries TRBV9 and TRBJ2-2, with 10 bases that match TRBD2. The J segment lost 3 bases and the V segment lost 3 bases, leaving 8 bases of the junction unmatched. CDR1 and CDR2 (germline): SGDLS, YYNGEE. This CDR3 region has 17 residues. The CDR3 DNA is TGTGCCAGCAGCGCCGAACTAGCGGGATGGGACACCGGGGAGCTGTTTTTT. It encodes CASSAELAGWDTGELFF.

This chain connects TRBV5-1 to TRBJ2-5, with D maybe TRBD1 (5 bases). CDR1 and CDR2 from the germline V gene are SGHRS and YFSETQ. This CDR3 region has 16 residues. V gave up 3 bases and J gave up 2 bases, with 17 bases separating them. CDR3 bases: TGCGCCAGCAGCTCCCAGGGAATGGGGTCTCAAGAGACCCAGTACTTC. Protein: CASSSQGMGSQETQYF.

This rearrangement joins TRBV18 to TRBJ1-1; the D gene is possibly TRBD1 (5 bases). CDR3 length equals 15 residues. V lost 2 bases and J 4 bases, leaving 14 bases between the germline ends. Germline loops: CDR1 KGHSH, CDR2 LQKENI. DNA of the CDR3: TGTGCCAGCTCACCAATTGCAGGGCAAGTCACTGAAGCTTTCTTT. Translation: CASSPIAGQVTEAFF.

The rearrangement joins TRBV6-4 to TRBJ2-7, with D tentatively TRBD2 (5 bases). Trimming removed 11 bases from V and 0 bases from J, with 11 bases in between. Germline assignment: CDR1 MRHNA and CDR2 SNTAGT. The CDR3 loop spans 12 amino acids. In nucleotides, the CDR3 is TGTGCCGGGAGCGAACTCTCCTACGAGCAGTACTTC. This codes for CAGSELSYEQYF.

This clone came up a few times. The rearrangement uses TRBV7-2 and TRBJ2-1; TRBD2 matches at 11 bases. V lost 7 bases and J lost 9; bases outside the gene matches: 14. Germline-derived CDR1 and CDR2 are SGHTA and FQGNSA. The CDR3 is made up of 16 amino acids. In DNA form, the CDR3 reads TGTGCCAGCACCGCTGGGTGGGTAGCGGGAGGGAGTGAGCAGTTCTTC. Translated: CASTAGWVAGGSEQFF.

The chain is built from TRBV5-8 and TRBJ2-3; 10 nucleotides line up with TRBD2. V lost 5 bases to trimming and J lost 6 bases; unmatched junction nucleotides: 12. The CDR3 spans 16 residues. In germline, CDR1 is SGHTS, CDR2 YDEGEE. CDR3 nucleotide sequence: TGTGCCAGCAGGGTATTACTAGCGGGGCTGGAGGATACGCAGTATTTT. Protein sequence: CASRVLLAGLEDTQYF. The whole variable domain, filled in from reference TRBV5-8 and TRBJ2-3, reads EAGVTQSPTHLIKTRGQQATLRCSPISGHTSVYWYQQALGLGLQFLLWYDEGEERNRGNFPPRFSGRQFPNYSSELNVNALELEDSALYLCASRVLLAGLEDTQYFGPGTRLTVL.

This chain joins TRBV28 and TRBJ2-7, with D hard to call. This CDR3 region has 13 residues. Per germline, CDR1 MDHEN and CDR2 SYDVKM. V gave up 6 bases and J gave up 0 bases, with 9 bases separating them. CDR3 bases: TGTGCCAGCAGGCCACCTAGCTCCTACGAGCAGTACTTC. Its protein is CASRPPSSYEQYF.

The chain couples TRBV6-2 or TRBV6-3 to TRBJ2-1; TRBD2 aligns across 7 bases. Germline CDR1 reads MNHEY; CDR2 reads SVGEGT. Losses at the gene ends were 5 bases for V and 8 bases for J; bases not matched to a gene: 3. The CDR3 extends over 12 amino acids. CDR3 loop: CASSPRGDEQFF. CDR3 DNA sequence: TGTGCCAGCAGTCCACGGGGGGATGAGCAGTTCTTC.

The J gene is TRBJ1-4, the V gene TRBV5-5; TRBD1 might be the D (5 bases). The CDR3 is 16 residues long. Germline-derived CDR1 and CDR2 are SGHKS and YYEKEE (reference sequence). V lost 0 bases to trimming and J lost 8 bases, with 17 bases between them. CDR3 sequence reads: CASSLARERGREKLFF. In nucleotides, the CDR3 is TGTGCCAGCAGCTTGGCCCGGGAGCGGGGACGCGAAAAACTGTTTTTT.

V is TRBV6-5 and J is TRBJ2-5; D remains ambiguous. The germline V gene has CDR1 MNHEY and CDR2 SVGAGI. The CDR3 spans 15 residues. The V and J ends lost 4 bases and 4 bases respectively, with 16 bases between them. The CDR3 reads CASSSYSNVGETQYF. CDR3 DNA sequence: TGTGCCAGCAGTTCGTATAGCAATGTCGGAGAGACCCAGTACTTC.

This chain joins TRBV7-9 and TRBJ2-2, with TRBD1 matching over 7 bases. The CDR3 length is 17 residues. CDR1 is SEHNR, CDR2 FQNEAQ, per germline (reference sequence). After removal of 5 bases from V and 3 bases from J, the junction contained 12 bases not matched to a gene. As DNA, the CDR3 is TGTGCCAGCAGCCCCTTAGGACAGGTTAGGGACACCGGGGAGCTGTTTTTT. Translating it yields CASSPLGQVRDTGELFF.

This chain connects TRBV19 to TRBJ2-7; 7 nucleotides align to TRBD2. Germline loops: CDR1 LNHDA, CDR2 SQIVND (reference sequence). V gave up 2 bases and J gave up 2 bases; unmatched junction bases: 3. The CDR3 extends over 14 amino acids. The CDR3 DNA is TGTGCCAGTAGTATAACGGGGGGAGCCTACGAGCAGTACTTC. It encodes CASSITGGAYEQYF.

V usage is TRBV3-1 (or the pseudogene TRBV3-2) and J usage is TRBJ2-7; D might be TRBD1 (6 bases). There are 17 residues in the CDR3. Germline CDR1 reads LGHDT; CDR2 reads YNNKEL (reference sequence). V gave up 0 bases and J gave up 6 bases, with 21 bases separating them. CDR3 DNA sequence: TGTGCCAGCAGCCAAGAACGACCGGGACACCCGGCTGGCGAGCAGTACTTC. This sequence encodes CASSQERPGHPAGEQYF.

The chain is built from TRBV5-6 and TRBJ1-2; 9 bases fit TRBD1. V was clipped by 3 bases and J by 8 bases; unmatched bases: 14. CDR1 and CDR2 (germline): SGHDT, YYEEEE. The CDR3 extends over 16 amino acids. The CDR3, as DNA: TGTGCCAGCAGCTCCGGACAGGGGATCGGAATTTGGGGCTACACCTTC. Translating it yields CASSSGQGIGIWGYTF.

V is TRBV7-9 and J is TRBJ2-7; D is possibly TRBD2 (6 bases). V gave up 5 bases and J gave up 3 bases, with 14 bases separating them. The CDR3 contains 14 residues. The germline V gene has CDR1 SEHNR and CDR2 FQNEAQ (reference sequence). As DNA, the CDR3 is TGTGCCAGCAGCCGCGGGGCATCCAACTACGAGCAGTACTTC. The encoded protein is CASSRGASNYEQYF.

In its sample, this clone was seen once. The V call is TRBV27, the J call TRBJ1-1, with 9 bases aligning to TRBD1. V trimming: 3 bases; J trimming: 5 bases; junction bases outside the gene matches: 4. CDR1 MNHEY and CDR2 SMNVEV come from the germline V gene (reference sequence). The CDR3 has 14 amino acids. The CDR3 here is CASSFRGTGTEAFF. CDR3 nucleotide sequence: TGTGCCAGCAGTTTTAGGGGGACAGGGACTGAAGCTTTCTTT.